Each of the 27 T cell receptor beta chains below was sequenced from the same sample in a study of STAT3 mutations in large granular lymphocyte leukemia (dated by TCRdb to the late 2010s). The paper's findings and limits, for the study overall: Every T-LGLL patient showed at least one immunodominant TCRbeta clonotype, and about half showed multiple immunodominant subclonotypes.

These receptors lack a known antigen. Library preparation was by the immunoSEQ multiplex PCR assay. Held by TCRdb, this immuneACCESS table contains in-frame sequences only and omits some clones. Under half of the omission traces to an unresolved V gene where checked; the cause of the rest is unknown. The sample has tens of thousands of clones on record, about three quarters of them singletons. The ten largest clones capture 0.43% of the sample. Sequenced sample: PBMCs. These receptors were obtained from a human donor with T large granular lymphocyte leukemia. Some clones in this sample may be carry-over from other donors' samples.

This chain links TRBV18 with TRBJ2-1; D could derive from TRBD1 or TRBD2 (6 bases each). The CDR3 is 14 residues long. V gave up 3 bases and J gave up 5 bases, with 11 bases separating them. From germline, CDR1 is KGHSH and CDR2 LQKENI. The CDR3 bases are TGTGCCAGCTCACCGCTTAGGGGGGACAATGAGCAGTTCTTC. This encodes CASSPLRGDNEQFF.

The V gene is TRBV14, the J gene TRBJ2-5, with 13 nucleotides matching TRBD2. Trimming at V came to 4 bases and at J to 5 bases, leaving 7 bases not matched to a gene. This CDR3 region has 16 residues. Germline loops: CDR1 SGHDN, CDR2 FVKESK. This chain's CDR3 is CASSPGTSGAWETQYF. CDR3 nucleotide sequence: TGTGCCAGCAGCCCCGGGACTAGCGGGGCCTGGGAGACCCAGTACTTC.

J is TRBJ1-6 and V is TRBV4-1; D gene uncertain. This CDR3 is 13 amino acids long. V lost 4 bases, J lost 10 bases, and 11 bases lay in between. Germline CDR1 reads MGHRA; CDR2 reads YSYEKL. The CDR3 nucleotides read TGCGCCAGCAGCCCCCCCGGGCAATCACCCCTCCACTTT. Its protein is CASSPPGQSPLHF.

The chain recombines TRBV27 with TRBJ1-5; D is unclear. CDR1 and CDR2 (germline): MNHEY, SMNVEV (reference sequence). The ends were cut back, 3 bases at V and 5 bases at J, with 14 bases in the middle. The CDR3 loop spans 15 amino acids. CDR3 DNA sequence: TGTGCCAGCAGTTTTATTCCGGTCCGGGATCAGCCCCAGCATTTT. Amino acids: CASSFIPVRDQPQHF.

The chain joins TRBV7-8 to TRBJ1-5; possibly TRBD1 for D (5 bases). The CDR3 consists of 16 residues. Germline V CDR1 and CDR2: SGHVS, FQNEAQ. With 1 base removed from V and 2 bases from J, the gap between germline ends came to 12 bases. The CDR3 loop is CASSLVQGFGNQPQHF. CDR3 DNA: TGTGCCAGCAGCTTAGTCCAGGGTTTCGGCAATCAGCCCCAGCATTTT.

A few counts support this clone. The rearrangement joins TRBV7-9 to TRBJ2-3, with a possible D match to TRBD2 (6 bases). The germline V gene has CDR1 SEHNR and CDR2 FQNEAQ (reference sequence). Trimming stripped 1 base from V and 6 bases from J, with 11 bases between. The CDR3 sequence is 14 residues long. The DNA for the CDR3 is TGTGCCAGCAGCTTAGAGGGCGGGGTTGATACGCAGTATTTT. Its protein product is CASSLEGGVDTQYF. The full variable domain, in which reference TRBV7-9 and TRBJ2-3 provide the parts outside the CDR3, is DTGVSQNPRHKITKRGQNVTFRCDPISEHNRLYWYRQTLGQGPEFLTYFQNEAQLEKSRLLSDRFSAERPKGSFSTLEIQRTEQGDSAMYLCASSLEGGVDTQYFGPGTRLTVL.

The chain carries TRBV14 and TRBJ2-5, with unresolved D. CDR3 length: 14 residues. Trimming shortened V by 1 base and J by 8 bases, and 14 bases separated the two germline ends. Germline CDR1 reads SGHDN; CDR2 reads FVKESK. The CDR3 sequence is CASSQAGIGSTQYF. The DNA for the CDR3 is TGTGCCAGCAGCCAAGCAGGAATAGGGTCTACCCAGTACTTC.

This rearrangement joins TRBV5-6 to TRBJ1-2, with a weak D call TRBD1 (6 bases). V was pared by 0 bases and J by 2 bases, with 11 bases between. The CDR3 has 15 amino acids. Germline lookup yields CDR1 SGHDT and CDR2 YYEEEE. CDR3 nucleotides: TGTGCCAGCAGCTTGGCCGCAGGGGCGAACTATGGCTACACCTTC. Translating gives CASSLAAGANYGYTF.

The V gene is TRBV29-1, the J gene TRBJ1-1; 7 bases are a match to TRBD1. With V trimmed by 4 bases and J by 0 bases, 5 bases remained unmatched. The CDR3 is 14 residues long. From germline, CDR1 is SQVTM and CDR2 ANQGSEA. CDR3 DNA sequence: TGCAGCGTTGCTTCCGACAGGGTGAACACTGAAGCTTTCTTT. Protein sequence: CSVASDRVNTEAFF.

The chain has TRBV27 and TRBJ2-7; D call uncertain. Germline values: CDR1 MNHEY, CDR2 SMNVEV (reference sequence). The CDR3 loop spans 14 amino acids. V dropped 2 bases and J dropped 1 base, with 9 bases sitting between them. CDR3 nucleotides: TGTGCCAGCAGTTTAACCGGGCATTCCTACGAGCAGTACTTC. Amino acids: CASSLTGHSYEQYF.

This rearrangement joins TRBV6-5 to TRBJ1-5; D possibly corresponds to TRBD1 (6 bases). Looked up from germline, CDR1 is MNHEY and CDR2 is SVGAGI. The CDR3 sequence is 14 residues long. Deletions cut 10 bases from V and 1 base from J, with 14 bases between. The CDR3 bases are TGTGCCACTCGGGGAACAGGGAGCAATCAGCCCCAGCATTTT. This sequence encodes CATRGTGSNQPQHF.

The chain uses TRBV30 and TRBJ1-4; D unresolved. The CDR3 spans 15 residues. Germline CDR1 and CDR2: GTSNPN and SVGIG (reference sequence). V lost 0 bases and J lost 1, with 9 bases in between. The CDR3 bases are TGTGCCTGGAGTGTGTATTCTGAAACTAATGAAAAACTGTTTTTT. Translation gives CAWSVYSETNEKLFF.

The V and J genes are TRBV27 and TRBJ2-7, with 9 bases fitting TRBD1. Per germline, CDR1 MNHEY and CDR2 SMNVEV (reference sequence). The trim removed 10 bases at V and 3 bases at J, leaving 10 bases unmatched. The CDR3 runs to 14 residues. This CDR3 reads CATRGQGPFYEQYF. CDR3 nucleotide sequence: TGTGCCACCCGGGGACAGGGCCCTTTCTACGAGCAGTACTTC.

The genes are TRBV11-2 and TRBJ2-2; D is ambiguous. Trimming removed 1 base at V and 4 bases at J, with 7 bases between. This CDR3 spans 14 amino acids. The V gene's germline CDR1 is SGHAT and CDR2 FQNNGV. CDR3 DNA sequence: TGTGCCAGCAGCTTAGGCTACCCCACCGGGGAGCTGTTTTTT. Residues: CASSLGYPTGELFF. The full variable domain, with the rest looked up from reference TRBV11-2 and TRBJ2-2, is EAGVAQSPRYKIIEKRQSVAFWCNPISGHATLYWYQQILGQGPKLLIQFQNNGVVDDSQLPKDRFSAERLKGVDSTLKIQPAKLEDSAVYLCASSLGYPTGELFFGEGSRLTVL.

This chain uses TRBV5-1 with TRBJ2-2, with 11 bases lining up with TRBD1. The CDR3 runs 15 residues. V dropped 4 bases and J dropped 6; count of bases not matched to a gene: 5. In germline, CDR1 is SGHRS, CDR2 YFSETQ. This CDR3 is CASSTGQGAAGELFF. The CDR3 nucleotides read TGCGCCAGCAGCACCGGACAGGGGGCGGCCGGGGAGCTGTTTTTT.

This clone was seen just once. The chain uses TRBV4-3 and TRBJ1-3, with TRBD1 identical over 10 bases. The CDR3 covers 15 residues. Germline V CDR1 and CDR2: LGHNA, YSLEER. V dropped 3 bases and J dropped 3; count of bases not matched to a gene: 2. CDR3 coding DNA: TGCGCCAGCAGCCAGGGGACAGGGGATGGAAACACCATATATTTT. Translated, it gives CASSQGTGDGNTIYF.

This chain connects TRBV5-1 to TRBJ1-1, with 7 bases identical to TRBD1. The CDR3 covers 13 residues. V lost 7 bases to trimming and J lost 1 base; unmatched junction nucleotides: 4. Germline V gene sequence: CDR1 SGHRS, CDR2 YFSETQ. CDR3 DNA sequence: TGCGCCAGCTTCACAGGGGCGAACACTGAAGCTTTCTTT. Its translation is CASFTGANTEAFF.

This clone was seen a single time. The chain employs TRBV5-1 and TRBJ1-2; no reliable D call. Trimming stripped 3 bases from V and 3 bases from J, with 9 bases between. From germline, CDR1 is SGHRS and CDR2 YFSETQ. The CDR3 is 13 amino acids. In nucleotides, the CDR3 is TGCGCCAGCAGCTCAACGGTGGACTATGGCTACACCTTC. Its protein product is CASSSTVDYGYTF.

This sequence joins TRBV21-1 and TRBJ1-5; the D call TRBD1 from the table was never checked on the DNA. TRBV21-1 is reported as a pseudogene. The CDR3 is made up of 15 amino acids. The CDR3, as DNA: TGTGCCAGCAGCAAATGCGCTAAGGGGGATCAGCCCCAGCATTTT. Translating gives CASSKCAKGDQPQHF.

V usage is TRBV7-9 and J usage is TRBJ2-1; a possible D gene is TRBD2 (5 bases). This CDR3 region has 11 residues. V lost 11 bases and J lost 6, with 11 bases in between. Germline-derived CDR1 and CDR2 are SEHNR and FQNEAQ (reference sequence). The CDR3 loop reads CASVRANEQFF. DNA for the CDR3: TGTGCCTCCGTGAGGGCCAATGAGCAGTTCTTC.

V is TRBV5-1 and J is TRBJ2-7; 9 nucleotides line up with TRBD1. The CDR3 sequence is 16 residues long. The V and J ends lost 1 base and 4 bases, in that order; junction bases with no gene match: 9. CDR1 and CDR2 (germline): SGHRS, YFSETQ. The CDR3 loop is CASSLTTGTGWYEQYV. The CDR3 region has the DNA TGCGCCAGCAGCTTGACCACCGGGACAGGGTGGTACGAGCAGTACGTC.

The sample holds one count of this clone. The rearrangement joins TRBV9 to TRBJ2-5, with D maybe TRBD2 (6 bases). Trimming pared 10 bases from V and 5 bases from J, leaving 18 bases between. Germline V lookup: CDR1 SGDLS, CDR2 YYNGEE. This CDR3 spans 13 amino acids. The CDR3 here is CASAAFRGETQYF. Written as DNA, the CDR3 is TGTGCCTCAGCCGCATTCCGGGGGGAGACCCAGTACTTC.

This clone was detected once. This rearrangement joins TRBV7-9 to TRBJ1-6, with D tentatively TRBD1 (6 bases). Germline V gives CDR1 SEHNR, CDR2 FQNEAQ (reference sequence). CDR3 length: 15 residues. V shed 5 bases and J shed 3 bases, with 11 bases lying between them. CDR3 sequence (DNA): TGTGCCAGCAGCCTGTGGACAGTCTATAATTCACCCCTCCACTTT. It yields the protein CASSLWTVYNSPLHF.

The genes are TRBV25-1 and TRBJ2-1; D may be TRBD2 (5 bases). The length of the CDR3 is 14 residues. Trimming took off 5 bases at V and 6 bases at J, with 14 bases between the two ends. From germline, CDR1 is MGHDK and CDR2 SYGVNS. The CDR3 DNA reads as TGTGCCAGCAGTCCTCAGGTAGCGCGCAATGAGCAGTTCTTC. Translated: CASSPQVARNEQFF.

The CDR3 sequence is CASSLELGQLNQPQHF. CDR3 coding DNA: TGTGCCAGCAGCTTAGAATTGGGACAGCTCAATCAGCCCCAGCATTTT. The J gene is TRBJ1-5, the V gene TRBV7-2, with 7 bases lining up with TRBD1. J lost 3 bases, V lost 1 base, and 6 bases had no gene match. Germline loops: CDR1 SGHTA, CDR2 FQGNSA. CDR3 length: 16 amino acids.

The chain has TRBV10-3 and TRBJ1-1; 7 nucleotides align to TRBD1. The germline V gene has CDR1 ENHRY and CDR2 SYGVKD. J lost 2 bases, V lost 5 bases, and 2 bases had no gene match. The length of the CDR3 is 13 residues. The CDR3 region is CAISNRGNTEAFF. CDR3 bases: TGTGCCATCAGTAACAGGGGCAACACTGAAGCTTTCTTT.

The gene calls are TRBV19 and TRBJ1-6; 8 nucleotides align to TRBD1. Unmatched junction bases numbered 8, after V lost 3 bases and J lost 4 bases. Germline V gene sequence: CDR1 LNHDA, CDR2 SQIVND (reference sequence). The CDR3 is 17 amino acids. CDR3 sequence: CASSMRDRRMYNSPLHF. The CDR3, as DNA: TGTGCCAGTAGTATGCGGGACAGGCGTATGTATAATTCACCCCTCCACTTT.